These T cell receptor beta chains were read from a single sample in a study of cytomegalovirus exposure and HLA in healthy donors. Clones were sequenced by immunoSEQ multiplex PCR, and TCRdb holds only the in-frame ones, with some missing. The data hold over 50,000 clones, with roughly 90% observed a single time. The sample taken for sequencing was PBMCs. The receptor set was obtained from a man in his thirties or forties in good health and CMV-seropositive. CDR3s include the opening cysteine and the closing phenylalanine or tryptophan. D genes are given only for firm matches. Size is omitted from some rows. Given values are once, few, many or a class for expanded clones.

clone_size j_call v_call d_call cdr3_nt cdr3_aa
. TRBJ2-5 TRBV7-8 . TGTGCCAGCAGCTTACGGATAGGGCCGATAAGGGGAGAGACCCAGTACTTC CASSLRIGPIRGETQYF
. TRBJ1-1 TRBV5-1 . TGCGCCAGCAGCTTGTTGGGGGGAATGGGGAACACTGAAGCTTTCTTT CASSLLGGMGNTEAFF
. TRBJ2-5 TRBV28 TRBD2 TGTGCCAGCAGTCCCCATAGCGGGAGTGACTTC CASSPHSGSDF
. TRBJ2-3 TRBV6-1 TRBD1 TGTGCCAGCAGTGCGCGACAGGGGTCCACAGATACGCAGTATTTT CASSARQGSTDTQYF
once TRBJ1-1 TRBV6-1 TRBD1 TGTGCCAGCAACAGGGGCACTGAAGCTTTCTTT CASNRGTEAFF
. TRBJ2-2 TRBV7-2 . TGTGCCAGCAGCTTAAGGTGGAGGGGGGGCACCGGGGAGCTGTTTTTT CASSLRWRGGTGELFF
. TRBJ1-1 TRBV19 TRBD1 TGTGCCAGCCGGACAGGGGGGGTAGTCGCTGAAGCTTTCTTT CASRTGGVVAEAFF
. TRBJ1-1 TRBV30 . TGTGCCTCCACAGGGCTAATGAACACTGAAGCTTTCTTT CASTGLMNTEAFF
. TRBJ2-1 TRBV5-1 . TGCGCCAGCAGGGAGGCCGATGAGCAGTTCTTC CASREADEQFF
. TRBJ2-7 TRBV30 . TGTGCCTGGAGAAGGGACACCTACGAGCAGTACTTC CAWRRDTYEQYF
. TRBJ1-5 TRBV19 TRBD1 TGTGCCAGTAACCCGACAGGGATGAGCAATCAGCCCCAGCATTTT CASNPTGMSNQPQHF
. TRBJ1-2 TRBV30 . TGTGCCTGGAGAGCAACAGGAGTCAAGGATGGCTACACCTTC CAWRATGVKDGYTF